This entry lists 14 T cell receptor beta chains sequenced from one sample in a study of glioma-infiltrating T cells after dendritic cell vaccination. Sequencing used immunoSEQ multiplex PCR; TCRdb keeps in-frame clones, though not all of them. The table shows tens of thousands of clones, with 80% to 90% occurring only once. Time point here: after dendritic cell vaccination, including at tumor progression/relapse. The source material was blood, sampled after dendritic cell vaccination. These receptors all come from a human donor with glioblastoma.

This chain uses TRBV5-1 with TRBJ1-2, with D possibly being TRBD1 (6 bases). Germline-derived CDR1 and CDR2 are SGHRS and YFSETQ. V was cut by 0 bases and J by 5 bases, with 17 bases left in between. The CDR3 consists of 16 residues. CDR3 loop: CASSLAQGPGGYGYTF. The CDR3 bases are TGCGCCAGCAGCTTGGCTCAGGGGCCGGGCGGGTATGGCTACACCTTC. The complete variable domain, with remaining parts taken from reference TRBV5-1 and TRBJ1-2, reads KAGVTQTPRYLIKTRGQQVTLSCSPISGHRSVSWYQQTPGQGLQFLFEYFSETQRNKGNFPGRFSGRQFSNSRSEMNVSTLELGDSALYLCASSLAQGPGGYGYTFGSGTRLTVV.

The chain carries TRBV5-1 and TRBJ2-1; TRBD2 matches at 9 bases. The CDR3 covers 15 residues. Germline V gene lookup returns CDR1 SGHRS and CDR2 YFSETQ. Trimming at V came to 0 bases and at J to 7 bases, leaving 5 bases not matched to a gene. CDR3 sequence (DNA): TGCGCCAGCAGCTTGGCGCGGGAGGGCCTGAATGAGCAGTTCTTC. It specifies CASSLAREGLNEQFF.

V is TRBV15 and J is TRBJ2-5; D uncertain. The length of the CDR3 is 15 residues. CDR1 is LNHNV and CDR2 is YYDKDF in the germline V gene (reference sequence). Trimming pared 0 bases from V and 5 bases from J, leaving 13 bases between. The CDR3 region is CATSRDSNSWETQYF. CDR3 bases: TGTGCCACCAGCAGAGATTCTAATAGCTGGGAGACCCAGTACTTC.

This chain connects TRBV5-1 to TRBJ2-7, with 7 bases fitting TRBD1. The V and J ends lost 4 bases and 2 bases, in that order; junction bases with no gene match: 12. The CDR3 totals 16 residues. CDR1 and CDR2 (germline): SGHRS, YFSETQ. CDR3 DNA: TGCGCCAGCAGCCGGGACAGACCCATAAGGGCCTACGAGCAGTACTTC. This encodes CASSRDRPIRAYEQYF. The variable domain in full, completed from reference TRBV5-1 and TRBJ2-7, reads KAGVTQTPRYLIKTRGQQVTLSCSPISGHRSVSWYQQTPGQGLQFLFEYFSETQRNKGNFPGRFSGRQFSNSRSEMNVSTLELGDSALYLCASSRDRPIRAYEQYFGPGTRLTVT.

This clone was counted between two and nine times. The V and J genes are TRBV6-7 and TRBJ1-3; D might be TRBD1 (5 bases). TRBV6-7 qualifies as an ORF whose function is uncertain. CDR3 length: 17 amino acids. V gave up 0 bases and J gave up 3 bases, with 15 bases separating them. DNA of the CDR3: TGTGCCAGCAGTTACTCTACCCCAGGGAAGATTGGAAACACCATATATTTT. This codes for CASSYSTPGKIGNTIYF.

The gene calls are TRBV7-2 and TRBJ2-1; TRBD1 matches at 8 bases. In germline, CDR1 is SGHTA, CDR2 FQGNSA. The CDR3 has 15 amino acids. After removal of 4 bases from V and 12 bases from J, the junction contained 14 bases not matched to a gene. CDR3: CASSSLAGQGARQFF. The CDR3 coding sequence is TGTGCCAGCAGCTCATTAGCAGGGCAGGGGGCCAGGCAGTTCTTC.

V usage is TRBV7-9 and J usage is TRBJ2-1; 10 bases agree with TRBD2. Germline CDR1 and CDR2: SEHNR and FQNEAQ (reference sequence). The CDR3 loop spans 15 amino acids. V gave up 5 bases and J gave up 4 bases; unmatched junction bases: 5. The DNA for the CDR3 is TGTGCCAGCAGCGTTCTAGCGGGAGTGTACAATGAGCAGTTCTTC. Residues: CASSVLAGVYNEQFF.

The rearrangement joins TRBV7-3 to TRBJ1-1; D remains ambiguous. Germline V gene data show CDR1 as SGHTA and CDR2 as FQGTGA. The CDR3 covers 14 residues. Deletions cut 5 bases from V and 3 bases from J, with 13 bases between. The CDR3 nucleotides are TGTGCCAGCAGCCCCTCGACTGCGGACACTGAAGCTTTCTTT. Translation: CASSPSTADTEAFF. The whole variable domain, remainder taken from reference TRBV7-3 and TRBJ1-1, is GAGVSQTPSNKVTEKGKYVELRCDPISGHTALYWYRQSLGQGPEFLIYFQGTGAADDSGLPNDRFFAVRPEGSVSTLKIQRTERGDSAVYLCASSPSTADTEAFFGQGTRLTVV.

This sequence joins TRBV7-9 and TRBJ2-5; 10 bases match TRBD2. Germline loops: CDR1 SEHNR, CDR2 FQNEAQ (reference sequence). This CDR3 has 16 amino acids. Trimming removed 3 bases from V and 5 bases from J; junction bases left unmatched: 9. CDR3 DNA sequence: TGTGCCAGCAGCTTCGTACTAGCGGGATTTAGGGAGACCCAGTACTTC. Residues: CASSFVLAGFRETQYF.

V gene TRBV6-6 combines with J gene TRBJ2-5; 10 nucleotides match TRBD1. The DNA end favors TRBJ2-7, so the J call may be wrong. This CDR3 has 16 amino acids. Per the germline V gene, CDR1 is MNHNY and CDR2 is SVGAGI (reference sequence). The CDR3 region is CASSYSGTGDRSEQYF. CDR3 nucleotide sequence: TGTGCCAGCAGTTACTCAGGGACAGGGGACCGGTCCGAGCAGTACTTC.

Regarding this clone: This same CDR3 is encoded by further DNA sequences in the sample. CDR3 amino acids: CASSSGTSGGETQYF. The DNA of the CDR3 is TGTGCCAGCAGCTCCGGGACTAGCGGGGGAGAGACCCAGTACTTC. This chain links TRBV7-7 with TRBJ2-5, with TRBD2 matching over 14 bases. Germline trimming cut 4 bases from V and 4 bases from J; bases unmatched to any gene: 2. The length of the CDR3 is 15 residues. CDR1 is SSHAT and CDR2 is FNYEAQ in the germline V gene (reference sequence).

The chain couples TRBV6-5 to TRBJ2-6, with D possibly TRBD1 on 6 matching bases. CDR3 length: 15 amino acids. Germline V gene sequence: CDR1 MNHEY, CDR2 SVGAGI. The V end lost 4 bases, the J end lost 4 bases, and 11 bases lay between the germline ends. CDR3 sequence (DNA): TGTGCCAGCAGTTCCACAGGGTCCGGGGCCAACGTCCTGACTTTC. Its protein is CASSSTGSGANVLTF.

The V and J genes are TRBV9 and TRBJ2-7; no clear D. This CDR3 has 14 residues. Trimming took off 0 bases at V and 1 base at J, with 8 bases between the two ends. Germline CDR1 SGDLS, CDR2 YYNGEE. CDR3 loop: CASSVAAVSYEQYF. The DNA of the CDR3 is TGTGCCAGCAGCGTAGCGGCGGTATCCTACGAGCAGTACTTC.

This clone was seen only once. CDR3 in amino acids: CSVDEVVGALPYGYTF. CDR3 DNA sequence: TGCAGCGTTGATGAGGTTGTGGGGGCCCTGCCCTATGGCTACACCTTC. The chain carries TRBV29-1 and TRBJ1-2, with a tentative D call TRBD1 (6 bases). Germline values: CDR1 SQVTM, CDR2 ANQGSEA. The CDR3 is 16 residues long. With 3 bases removed from V and 4 bases from J, the gap between germline ends came to 21 bases.